Included here is one T cell receptor beta chain sequence, with context. Which antigen it targets is not known. No much larger clone is present one base from it, and per-base qualities are unavailable. Collaborating institutions collected whole blood in K2EDTA tubes following their own protocols. For TCRbeta analysis, collaborators shipped samples as frozen whole blood, isolated PBMCs, or DNA extracted from either of those sample types. These data are taken from a study of blood T cell repertoires in COVID-19 (dated by TCRdb to about 2020). In terms of the full investigation: Samples from collaborators originated in the United States, Italy and Spain and spanned both the acute and convalescent phases of COVID-19. The material from the prospective study consisted of cDNA or gDNA derived from T cells, B-cell-depleted T cells, or PBMCs. Subjects who had been exposed to COVID-19, were actively infected with it, or had recovered from it provided the deeply sampled blood TCRbeta repertoires that made up the dataset. The repertoires were released in a freely available public database meant as a resource for research on the immune response to SARS-CoV-2. Samples came from the ongoing ImmuneRACE study (first 160 participants) plus 1,254 subjects from 6 global collaborators. A de-identified subject ID, COVID-19 status, age in years and sex were almost always included in the sample metadata. Where available, HLA class I and class II types were taken from metadata supplied by the sample provider and were not determined by assay-based typing.

Study-wide findings and limitations: The amount of clinical and demographic metadata varied by source and participant and was provided uncurated.

TCRbeta CDR3 regions were amplified from genomic DNA using the immunoSEQ Assay, a bias-controlled multiplex PCR. Turning to the authors' computational methods: Nucleated cell counts per sample were estimated from amplification of reference gene primers within the assay. Sequence reads were collapsed and filtered to measure the absolute abundance of every unique TCRbeta CDR3 rearrangement. For each sample, productive Simpson clonality was calculated as the square root of Simpson's diversity index over productive rearrangements. In its TCRdb copy, this immuneACCESS table keeps in-frame sequences only and misses some clones. Where compared with another copy, unresolved V genes explain less than half of these, and the others have no known cause. V and J calls and clone size follow that table, whereas D and trimming were derived from the DNA. The sample data list 83,000 or so clones, and around 84% of these were observed just once. The top ten clonotypes cover about 7.8% of the sample.

Counted from cysteine to phenylalanine, this CDR3 has 17 amino acids. The entry retains the CDR3 DNA only, 51 bases that are in frame from base 1. According to the germline V gene, CDR1 reads KGHDR and CDR2 reads SFDVKD. The germline V end is reduced by 4 bases and the J end by 4 bases; junction bases left unmatched: 12. The chain employs TRBV24-1 and TRBJ2-5; the junction holds 9 bases that match TRBD2. This sequence originates from an elderly man with active or convalescent COVID-19. The sequenced sample consisted of peripheral blood. Read as DNA, the sequence is TGTGCCACCAGTGAACCCCTATTAGCGGGAGTGGGAGAGACCCAGTACTTC. Its product reads: CATSEPLLAGVGETQYF.